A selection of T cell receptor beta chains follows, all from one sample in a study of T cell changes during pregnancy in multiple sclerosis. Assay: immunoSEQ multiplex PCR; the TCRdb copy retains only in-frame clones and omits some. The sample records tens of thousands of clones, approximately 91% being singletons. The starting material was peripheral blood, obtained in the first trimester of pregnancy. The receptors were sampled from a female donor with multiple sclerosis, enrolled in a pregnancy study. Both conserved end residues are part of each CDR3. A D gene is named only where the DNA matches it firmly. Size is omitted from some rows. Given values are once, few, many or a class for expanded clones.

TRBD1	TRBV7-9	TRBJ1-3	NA	CASSLEGQLSSGNTIYF	TGTGCCAGCAGCTTAGAGGGACAGCTTAGCTCTGGAAACACCATATATTTT
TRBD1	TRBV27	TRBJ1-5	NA	CASSFTGGNQPQHF	TGTGCCAGCAGTTTCACAGGGGGCAATCAGCCCCAGCATTTT
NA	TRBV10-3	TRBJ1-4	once	CAISERGQPFEKLFF	TGTGCCATCAGTGAAAGAGGGCAGCCTTTTGAAAAACTGTTTTTT
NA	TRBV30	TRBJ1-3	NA	CAWSPGNTIYF	TGTGCCTGGAGTCCAGGAAACACCATATATTTT
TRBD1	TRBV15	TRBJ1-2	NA	CATSPDRDYGYTF	TGTGCCACCAGTCCGGACAGGGACTATGGCTACACCTTC
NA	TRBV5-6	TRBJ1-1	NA	CASSPYSLRTEAFF	TGTGCCAGCAGCCCCTATTCCCTGAGGACTGAAGCTTTCTTT
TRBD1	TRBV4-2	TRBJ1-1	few	CASSQESGRGHNEAFF	TGTGCCAGCAGCCAAGAAAGCGGCAGGGGGCATAATGAAGCTTTCTTT
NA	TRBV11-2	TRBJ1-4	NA	CASSSSIQLFF	TGTGCCAGCAGCTCTAGTATCCAACTGTTTTTT
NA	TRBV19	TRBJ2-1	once	CASTPGLITYNEQFF	TGTGCCAGTACACCGGGACTCATTACCTACAATGAGCAGTTCTTC
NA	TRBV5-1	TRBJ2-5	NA	CASSLGAGQKETQYF	TGCGCCAGCAGCTTGGGGGCAGGGCAAAAAGAGACCCAGTACTTC
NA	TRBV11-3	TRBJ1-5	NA	CASSLGADPWEAQPQHF	TGTGCCAGCAGCTTAGGGGCGGATCCTTGGGAGGCTCAGCCCCAGCATTTT
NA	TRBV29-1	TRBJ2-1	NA	CSVGYGNEQFF	TGCAGCGTTGGATACGGCAATGAGCAGTTCTTC
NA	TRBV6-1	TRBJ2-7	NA	CASSASRSSYEQYF	TGTGCCAGCAGTGCCTCCCGGAGCTCCTACGAGCAGTACTTC
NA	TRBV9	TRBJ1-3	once	CASSAMTGGVFSGNTIYF	TGTGCCAGCAGCGCCATGACCGGGGGGGTCTTCTCTGGAAACACCATATATTTT
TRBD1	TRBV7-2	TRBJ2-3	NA	CASSLGYRGFTDTQYF	TGTGCCAGCAGCTTAGGGTACAGGGGGTTCACAGATACGCAGTATTTT
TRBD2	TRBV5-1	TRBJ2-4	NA	CASSLDGREGRNIQYF	TGCGCCAGCAGCTTGGATGGGCGGGAGGGCCGGAACATTCAGTACTTC
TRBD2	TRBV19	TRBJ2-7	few	CASKDGRADEQYF	TGTGCCAGTAAGGACGGGAGGGCCGACGAGCAGTACTTC
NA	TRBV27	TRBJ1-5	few	CASSVQGGNQPQHF	TGTGCCAGCAGTGTACAGGGTGGCAATCAGCCCCAGCATTTT
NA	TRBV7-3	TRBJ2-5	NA	CASSPRGWETQYF	TGTGCCAGCAGCCCTAGAGGTTGGGAGACCCAGTACTTC
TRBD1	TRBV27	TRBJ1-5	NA	CASSPGQGDQPQHF	TGTGCCAGCAGTCCGGGACAGGGCGATCAGCCCCAGCATTTT
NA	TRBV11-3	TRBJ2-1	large	CASSLGSSGEQFF	TGTGCCAGCAGCTTAGGGTCCAGTGGCGAGCAGTTCTTC
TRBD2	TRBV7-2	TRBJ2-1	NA	CASSPGTSAYNEQFF	TGTGCCAGCAGCCCGGGGACTAGCGCATACAATGAGCAGTTCTTC
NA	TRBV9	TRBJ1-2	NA	CASSPTEFYGYTF	TGTGCCAGCAGCCCGACAGAGTTCTATGGCTACACCTTC
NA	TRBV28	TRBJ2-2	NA	CASSFLQGGWGELFF	TGTGCCAGCAGTTTTCTACAGGGTGGATGGGGGGAGCTGTTTTTT
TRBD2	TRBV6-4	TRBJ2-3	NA	CASGTSGNTDTQYF	TGTGCCAGCGGGACTAGCGGGAACACAGATACGCAGTATTTT
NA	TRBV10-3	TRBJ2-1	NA	CAIGGTLTDNEQFF	TGTGCCATCGGGGGGACCCTCACGGACAATGAGCAGTTCTTC
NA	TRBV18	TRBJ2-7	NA	CASSVRGQYEQYF	TGTGCCAGCTCAGTTCGTGGGCAATACGAGCAGTACTTC
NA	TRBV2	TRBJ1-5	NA	CASSVRGLNQPQHF	TGTGCCAGCAGTGTGCGGGGACTGAATCAGCCCCAGCATTTT
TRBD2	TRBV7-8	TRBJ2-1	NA	CASSRREYNNEQFF	TGTGCCAGCAGCCGGCGGGAGTATAACAATGAGCAGTTCTTC
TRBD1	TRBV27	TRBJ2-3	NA	CASSVTGGADTQYF	TGTGCCAGCAGTGTGACAGGGGGCGCGGATACGCAGTATTTT
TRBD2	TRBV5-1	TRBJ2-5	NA	CASSLSPGGPKETQYF	TGCGCCAGCAGCTTGTCACCGGGAGGGCCAAAAGAGACCCAGTACTTC
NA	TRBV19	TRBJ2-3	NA	CASSGDTKGPDTQYF	TGTGCCAGTAGTGGGGACACGAAGGGGCCAGATACGCAGTATTTT
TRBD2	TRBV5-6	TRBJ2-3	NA	CASSLGGLAGRTDTQYF	TGTGCCAGCAGCTTGGGAGGACTAGCGGGACGCACAGATACGCAGTATTTT
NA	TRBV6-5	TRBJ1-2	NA	CASSYSGGGGYGYTF	TGTGCCAGCAGTTACTCGGGAGGGGGAGGCTATGGCTACACCTTC
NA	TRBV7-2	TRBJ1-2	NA	CASSLVPQYGYTF	TGTGCCAGCAGCTTAGTTCCCCAGTATGGCTACACCTTC
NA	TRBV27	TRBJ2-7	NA	CASSLSVPILYYEQYF	TGTGCCAGCAGTTTATCGGTCCCTATCCTCTACTACGAGCAGTACTTC
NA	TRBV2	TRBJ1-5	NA	CASSGQGNQPQHF	TGTGCCAGCAGTGGACAGGGCAATCAGCCCCAGCATTTT
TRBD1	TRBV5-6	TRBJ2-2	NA	CASSPGDRVNTGELFF	TGTGCCAGCAGCCCTGGGGACAGGGTGAACACCGGGGAGCTGTTTTTT
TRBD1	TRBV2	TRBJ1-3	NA	CASSEHRGRSGNTIYF	TGTGCCAGCAGTGAACACAGGGGAAGGTCTGGAAACACCATATATTTT
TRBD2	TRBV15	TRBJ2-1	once	CATSSGLAGGEEEQFF	TGTGCCACCAGCAGTGGACTAGCGGGAGGAGAGGAGGAGCAGTTCTTC
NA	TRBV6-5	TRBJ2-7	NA	CASSYSFVLTGEQYF	TGTGCCAGCAGTTACAGTTTCGTACTGACGGGCGAGCAGTACTTC
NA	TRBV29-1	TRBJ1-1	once	CSVEDQGWAEAFF	TGCAGCGTTGAAGATCAGGGTTGGGCTGAAGCTTTCTTT
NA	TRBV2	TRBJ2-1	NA	CASSEAERAYNEQFF	TGTGCCAGCAGTGAAGCGGAGCGGGCCTACAATGAGCAGTTCTTC
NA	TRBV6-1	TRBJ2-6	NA	CASETGSGANVLTF	TGTGCCAGCGAGACGGGATCTGGGGCCAACGTCCTGACTTTC
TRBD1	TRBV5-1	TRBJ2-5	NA	CASSSGGQGASETQYF	TGCGCCAGCAGCTCTGGGGGACAGGGGGCGTCGGAGACCCAGTACTTC
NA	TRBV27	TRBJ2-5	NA	CASRSQGETQYF	TGTGCCAGCAGGTCGCAGGGGGAGACCCAGTACTTC
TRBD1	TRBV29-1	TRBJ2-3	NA	CSVAPGDRWKTQYF	TGCAGCGTTGCACCGGGGGACAGGTGGAAAACGCAGTATTTT
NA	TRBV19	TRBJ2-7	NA	CASSARETYEQYF	TGTGCCAGTAGTGCCCGAGAAACCTACGAGCAGTACTTC
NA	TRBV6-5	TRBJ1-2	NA	CASSYNAGSRVGYTF	TGTGCCAGCAGTTACAATGCGGGCAGCCGAGTTGGCTACACCTTC
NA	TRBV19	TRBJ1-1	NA	CASSTTVNTEAFF	TGTGCCAGTAGTACGACAGTGAACACTGAAGCTTTCTTT
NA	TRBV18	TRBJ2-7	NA	CASWAEWAQEQYF	TGTGCCAGCTGGGCCGAGTGGGCGCAGGAGCAGTACTTC
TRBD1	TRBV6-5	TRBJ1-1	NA	CASSYSNRGTEAFF	TGTGCCAGCAGTTACTCGAACAGGGGGACTGAAGCTTTCTTT
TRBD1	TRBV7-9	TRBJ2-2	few	CASSRGQGSTGELFF	TGTGCCAGCAGCCGTGGACAGGGGAGCACCGGGGAGCTGTTTTTT
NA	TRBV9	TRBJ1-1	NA	CASSVEQGTNTEAFF	TGTGCCAGCAGCGTAGAACAGGGTACGAACACTGAAGCTTTCTTT
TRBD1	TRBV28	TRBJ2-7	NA	CASRNTGTGTYEQYF	TGTGCCAGCAGGAACACCGGGACAGGGACTTACGAGCAGTACTTC
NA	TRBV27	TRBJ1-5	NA	CASSLRGQPQHF	TGTGCCAGCAGTTTACGGGGTCAGCCCCAGCATTTT
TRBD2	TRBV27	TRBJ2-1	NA	CASSPGRLAGGSEQFF	TGTGCCAGCAGTCCGGGAAGGCTAGCGGGAGGCAGTGAGCAGTTCTTC
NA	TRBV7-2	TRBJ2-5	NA	CASSDGQKQETQYF	TGTGCCAGCAGCGACGGACAGAAGCAAGAGACCCAGTACTTC
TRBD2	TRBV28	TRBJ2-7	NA	CASSVSGRTYEQYF	TGTGCCAGCAGTGTTAGCGGGAGGACCTACGAGCAGTACTTC
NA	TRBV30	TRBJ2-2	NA	CASEWAGGTGELFF	TGTGCCTCGGAATGGGCAGGGGGGACCGGGGAGCTGTTTTTT